The entry below describes one T cell receptor (beta chain). V was clipped by 5 bases and J by 7 bases, with 14 bases between them. Germline-derived CDR1 and CDR2 are MDHEN and SYDVKM. The CDR3 spans 13 residues. TCRdb reprocessed the RACE reads via MiXCR and lists one record per CDR3 protein. This sample has 60,000 to 65,000 distinct CDR3 sequences, with approximately 11% found just once. The sample's time point: patch test 3, about 24 weeks after DPC sensitization. Treatment denoted: therapeutic diphenylcyclopropenone sensitization with weekly scalp DPC. This record belongs to a study of human T cells and chemical hapten exposure. Study-level background: Subjects had 2% DPC placed on 2 cm by 2 cm of upper inner arm skin for sensitization.

The chain employs TRBV28 and TRBJ2-5, with TRBD1 as a possible D gene (5 bases). The sequence was collected from a woman aged 25 to 39 with alopecia areata. Some clones in this sample may be carry-over from other donors' samples. The material was whole blood, obtained in connection with sensitization to the hapten diphenylcyclopropenone (DPC). DNA of the CDR3: TGTGCCAGCAGTCCGCCACAGGTGACGACCCAGTACTTC. It is translated as CASSPPQVTTQYF.